Below are 23 T cell receptor beta chains sequenced from a single sample in a study of blood T cell repertoires in COVID-19. Profiling relied on immunoSEQ multiplex PCR, and the TCRdb table lists in-frame clones only, not all of them. The table has roughly 120,000 clones, roughly 86% seen once; the top ten hold almost 4.5%. The sequencing sample was made of peripheral blood. These receptor sequences come from a man aged 35 to 55 with acute or convalescent COVID-19.

The chain couples TRBV5-1 to TRBJ1-6; possibly TRBD1 for D (6 bases). The CDR3 extends over 14 amino acids. Germline lookup yields CDR1 SGHRS and CDR2 YFSETQ. Deletions cut 6 bases from V and 9 bases from J, with 16 bases between. The CDR3 protein is CASTKQGLSSPLHF. The CDR3 DNA reads as TGCGCCAGCACTAAACAGGGACTATCTTCACCCCTCCACTTT.

The gene calls are TRBV5-1 and TRBJ1-5, with D perhaps matching TRBD1 (5 bases). CDR3 length equals 14 residues. The germline V gene has CDR1 SGHRS and CDR2 YFSETQ. V dropped 0 bases and J dropped 7 bases, with 11 bases sitting between them. CDR3 residues: CASSLVQGGQPQHF. CDR3 sequence (DNA): TGCGCCAGCAGCTTGGTTCAGGGCGGACAGCCCCAGCATTTT.

This chain joins TRBV25-1 and TRBJ2-7, with unresolved D. The germline V and J ends were trimmed by 6 bases and 4 bases, with 22 bases remaining between them. The CDR3 runs to 16 residues. CDR1 and CDR2 from the germline V gene are MGHDK and SYGVNS. The DNA for the CDR3 is TGTGCCAGCAGCGGCGACCCTGTGGGCCTATCATACGAGCAGTACTTC. Protein sequence: CASSGDPVGLSYEQYF.

The V gene is TRBV11-3, the J gene TRBJ2-1; a weak D match, TRBD1 (6 bases). The germline V and J ends were trimmed by 4 bases and 6 bases, with 22 bases remaining between them. The V gene's germline CDR1 is SGHNT and CDR2 YENEEA. The CDR3 sequence is 17 residues long. The CDR3 spells CASSSTKGTPFGNEQFF. The CDR3 DNA reads TGTGCCAGCAGCTCAACCAAAGGGACACCCTTTGGCAATGAGCAGTTCTTC.

The chain combines TRBV11-2 with TRBJ1-5, with 9 positions matching TRBD1. There are 15 residues in the CDR3. Germline V lookup: CDR1 SGHAT, CDR2 FQNNGV. Trimming cost V 4 bases and J 5 bases; bases outside gene matches: 6. The CDR3 loop is CASSSGQGRYQPQHF. The CDR3 bases are TGTGCCAGCAGCTCCGGACAGGGGAGGTATCAGCCCCAGCATTTT.

The chain combines TRBV7-9 with TRBJ2-3, with a tentative D call TRBD1 (5 bases). V shed 4 bases and J shed 2 bases, with 13 bases lying between them. Germline CDR1 SEHNR, CDR2 FQNEAQ (reference sequence). The CDR3 sequence is 15 residues long. This chain's CDR3 is CASSSAAGFTDTQYF. DNA of the CDR3: TGTGCCAGCAGCTCGGCAGCAGGGTTCACAGATACGCAGTATTTT.

CDR3 in amino acids: CASSKDRGEDYGYTF. CDR3 coding DNA: TGTGCCAGTAGTAAAGACAGGGGTGAAGACTATGGCTACACCTTC. The chain recombines TRBV19 with TRBJ1-2; 8 positions match TRBD1. V was pared by 4 bases and J by 3 bases, with 7 bases of the junction left unmatched. Germline CDR1 is LNHDA and CDR2 is SQIVND (reference sequence). CDR3 length: 15 residues. Full variable domain (rest looked up from reference TRBV19 and TRBJ1-2): DGGITQSPKYLFRKEGQNVTLSCEQNLNHDAMYWYRQDPGQGLRLIYYSQIVNDFQKGDIAEGYSVSREKKESFPLTVTSAQKNPTAFYLCASSKDRGEDYGYTFGSGTRLTVV.

This chain links TRBV25-1 with TRBJ1-4; possibly TRBD1 for D (5 bases). V lost 2 bases and J 1 base, leaving 17 bases between the germline ends. Germline V CDR1 and CDR2: MGHDK, SYGVNS. CDR3 length equals 18 residues. The DNA of the CDR3 is TGTGCCAGCAGTGAAAATCCAGGGCTAGGCCTAACTAATGAAAAACTGTTTTTT. It encodes CASSENPGLGLTNEKLFF. The entire variable domain, with the rest obtained from reference TRBV25-1 and TRBJ1-4, is as follows: EADIYQTPRYLVIGTGKKITLECSQTMGHDKMYWYQQDPGMELHLIHYSYGVNSTEKGDLSSESTVSRIRTEHFPLTLESARPSHTSQYLCASSENPGLGLTNEKLFFGSGTQLSVL.

This clone occurred once. This rearrangement joins TRBV9 to TRBJ2-1, with D perhaps TRBD2 (6 bases). V lost 4 bases and J lost 2, with 10 bases in between. This CDR3 contains 14 residues. CDR1 and CDR2 from the germline V gene are SGDLS and YYNGEE. The CDR3 protein is CASSSWGAYNEQFF. The CDR3 DNA is TGTGCCAGCAGCTCCTGGGGGGCCTACAATGAGCAGTTCTTC.

This clone was observed a single time. The V and J genes are TRBV6-5 and TRBJ1-5; D call uncertain. The CDR3 consists of 16 residues. The germline V and J ends were trimmed by 2 bases and 2 bases, with 13 bases remaining between them. Per the germline V gene, CDR1 is MNHEY and CDR2 is SVGAGI. CDR3 region: CASSYPKDWGNQPQHF. The CDR3 region has the DNA TGTGCCAGCAGTTACCCCAAAGACTGGGGCAATCAGCCCCAGCATTTT.

The genes are TRBV15 and TRBJ2-5, with 8 nucleotides matching TRBD2. Trimming cost V 4 bases and J 10 bases; bases outside gene matches: 20. The CDR3 loop spans 17 amino acids. CDR1 is LNHNV, CDR2 YYDKDF, per germline (reference sequence). As DNA, the CDR3 is TGTGCCACCAGCACCCCTGGGACTGGGCCGGGGGGGGTAGACCAGTACTTC. It specifies CATSTPGTGPGGVDQYF.

The J gene is TRBJ2-1, the V gene TRBV7-9, with D possibly matching TRBD2 (6 bases). V was pared by 5 bases and J by 3 bases, with 14 bases between. The CDR3 runs to 15 residues. Germline V gene data show CDR1 as SEHNR and CDR2 as FQNEAQ (reference sequence). CDR3 DNA sequence: TGTGCCAGCAGCCCTAGAGGAGGGATCTACAATGAGCAGTTCTTC. Protein product: CASSPRGGIYNEQFF.

The V and J genes are TRBV15 and TRBJ1-4; the D gene is possibly TRBD1 (6 bases). CDR3 length equals 13 residues. The V end was cut by 3 bases, the J end by 10 bases, with 12 bases between. Germline loops: CDR1 LNHNV, CDR2 YYDKDF (reference sequence). The CDR3, as DNA: TGTGCCACCAGCAGGCTAGGACAGTCAAAACTGTTTTTT. It yields the protein CATSRLGQSKLFF.

The chain is built from TRBV7-9 and TRBJ2-7; perhaps TRBD1 as D (6 bases). The CDR3 has 13 amino acids. Trimming cost V 5 bases and J 2 bases, with 10 bases left between them. Germline CDR1 and CDR2: SEHNR and FQNEAQ (reference sequence). CDR3 nucleotides: TGTGCCAGCAGCGGGGACACCCCCTACGAGCAGTACTTC. This codes for CASSGDTPYEQYF.

The chain's CDR3 is CASSLELAGDEQYF. CDR3 nucleotides: TGCGCCAGCAGCTTGGAACTAGCGGGAGACGAGCAGTACTTC. This sequence joins TRBV5-1 and TRBJ2-7; 11 nucleotides align to TRBD2. The germline V gene encodes CDR1 SGHRS and CDR2 YFSETQ. This CDR3 region has 14 residues. Trimming at V came to 0 bases and at J to 5 bases, leaving 1 base not matched to a gene.

The V and J genes are TRBV27 and TRBJ2-6; the D gene is possibly TRBD1 (6 bases). The germline V gene encodes CDR1 MNHEY and CDR2 SMNVEV (reference sequence). This CDR3 has 14 residues. The V end lost 6 bases, the J end lost 7 bases, and 13 bases lay between the germline ends. The CDR3 DNA is TGTGCCAGCAGGATGACAGGTGGTGCCAACGTCCTGACTTTC. It is translated as CASRMTGGANVLTF.

The rearrangement uses TRBV4-3 and TRBJ2-3, with D tentatively TRBD1 (5 bases). The CDR3 runs to 14 residues. The V and J ends lost 0 bases and 5 bases respectively, with 9 bases between them. The germline CDR1 and CDR2 sequences are LGHNA and YSLEER. CDR3 loop: CASSQDREIDTQYF. The DNA for the CDR3 is TGCGCCAGCAGCCAAGACAGGGAAATAGATACGCAGTATTTT.

This clone was observed once. This chain uses TRBV15 with TRBJ1-5; the D gene is possibly TRBD1 (6 bases). The V gene lost 5 bases and the J gene lost 3 bases, with 14 bases spanning the gap. CDR3 size: 15 residues. Germline V lookup: CDR1 LNHNV, CDR2 YYDKDF (reference sequence). The CDR3 reads CATSPRGGANQPQHF. The CDR3 coding sequence is TGTGCCACCAGCCCCAGAGGGGGTGCCAATCAGCCCCAGCATTTT.

The chain combines TRBV5-4 with TRBJ1-4; TRBD1 aligns across 9 bases. J was trimmed by 4 bases and V by 4 bases; bases with no gene match: 5. The CDR3 runs to 15 residues. Germline V lookup: CDR1 SGHNT, CDR2 YYREEE (reference sequence). In DNA, the CDR3 is TGTGCCAGCAGCGCCCCGGGACAGGGTAATGAAAAACTGTTTTTT. Protein: CASSAPGQGNEKLFF. The full variable domain, rest sourced from reference TRBV5-4 and TRBJ1-4, is ETGVTQSPTHLIKTRGQQVTLRCSSQSGHNTVSWYQQALGQGPQFIFQYYREEENGRGNFPPRFSGLQFPNYSSELNVNALELDDSALYLCASSAPGQGNEKLFFGSGTQLSVL.

This clone has a handful of counts. The chain recombines TRBV19 with TRBJ2-3, with 13 bases that match TRBD2. With 4 bases clipped from V and 1 base from J, the junction kept 8 bases outside the gene matches. This CDR3 comprises 18 residues. The germline CDR1 and CDR2 sequences are LNHDA and SQIVND (reference sequence). This CDR3 reads CASSNPGTSGARTDTQYF. In DNA form, the CDR3 reads TGTGCCAGTAGTAATCCCGGGACTAGCGGGGCCCGCACAGATACGCAGTATTTT.

This rearrangement joins TRBV5-4 to TRBJ2-3; 13 nucleotides agree with TRBD2. Germline V CDR1 and CDR2: SGHNT, YYREEE (reference sequence). V was pared by 5 bases and J by 6 bases, with 6 bases of the junction left unmatched. CDR3 size: 15 residues. The CDR3 bases are TGTGCCAGCAGACGGACTAGCGGGGGTCCGGATACGCAGTATTTT. This gives the protein CASRRTSGGPDTQYF.

The chain links TRBV7-2 to TRBJ2-7; TRBD1 matches at 9 bases. J gave up 2 bases and V 4 bases, and 6 bases lay outside the gene matches. The CDR3 runs 15 residues. Germline assignment: CDR1 SGHTA and CDR2 FQGNSA. The CDR3 region is CASSSGQGSPYEQYF. CDR3 sequence (DNA): TGTGCCAGCAGCTCCGGACAGGGGTCCCCCTACGAGCAGTACTTC.

This chain connects TRBV11-3 to TRBJ2-7; D may be TRBD2 (6 bases). From germline, CDR1 is SGHNT and CDR2 YENEEA. The germline V and J ends were trimmed by 6 bases and 4 bases, with 13 bases remaining between them. The CDR3 spans 13 residues. CDR3 residues: CASSPGSPYEQYF. CDR3 DNA: TGTGCCAGCAGTCCCGGGAGCCCGTACGAGCAGTACTTC.